The sequence of this T cell receptor (beta chain) was determined in a study of T cell changes during pregnancy in multiple sclerosis. The V gene lost 1 base and the J gene lost 0 bases, with 7 bases spanning the gap. CDR1 is SGHTS and CDR2 is YDEGEE in the germline V gene. This CDR3 contains 15 residues. Generated by immunoSEQ multiplex PCR, the TCRdb table keeps only in-frame clones and is missing some. The sample has 30,000 to 40,000 clones, about 89% seen once. This sequence joins TRBV5-8 and TRBJ1-4; the D gene is possibly TRBD1 (5 bases). The sample was CD4+ T cells from peripheral blood mononuclear cells, taken in the third trimester of pregnancy. The TCR was taken from a female donor in good health, enrolled as a control in a pregnancy study. The CDR3 here is CASSLRQTTNEKLFF. The CDR3 coding sequence is TGTGCCAGCAGCTTGCGACAGACAACTAATGAAAAACTGTTTTTT.